Given below is one T cell receptor (beta chain) in context. This clone appeared a few times. No antigen is known for it. No base quality information exists; no much larger clone differs at one position. These data belong to a study of IL-32 and malignant T cell survival in cutaneous lymphoma (dated by TCRdb to the early 2020s). Notes on the research overall: High-throughput TCR sequencing tested whether surviving TCR Vbeta+ T cells in IL-32 cultures were the malignant clone rather than benign T cells sharing that Vbeta. A couple of CTCL donors were studied by high-throughput TCR sequencing, confirming IL-32beta supported malignant T cell survival in vitro.

Findings and caveats that apply to the study as a whole: The kinetics of enhanced malignant T cell survival in culture differed somewhat between CTCL blood donors. IL-32beta appeared to support malignant T cell survival in vitro by inducing large CD14+ antigen-presenting cells that reduced apoptosis. TCR sequencing showed that malignant T cell TCRs persisted after in vitro culture with IL-32beta. No exact culture duration for the TCR-sequenced samples was stated in the methods.

The blood samples were obtained from patients with leukemic cutaneous T cell lymphoma (Sezary syndrome) who were treated at a US cutaneous lymphoma program. Peripheral blood mononuclear cells were isolated from patient blood by Ficoll centrifugation. Genomic DNA was extracted with the QIAamp DNA Mini kit and profiled by immunoSEQ using roughly 100-450 ng of DNA template. Imported from immuneACCESS, the table was reduced by TCRdb to in-frame sequences with V and J called. These copies leave out some clones; in studies compared against another copy, an unresolved V gene accounts for under half, and the cause of the remainder is not known. The sample records approximately 2,000 clones, 82% of which are singletons. The top ten clonotypes cover just under 55% of the sample. Sequencing used blood, obtained on day 0. The receptor was derived from a human donor with cutaneous T cell lymphoma.

At the DNA level, the sequence is TGTGCCAGCAGCTTAGCCGGACTAGGCGGCACTGAAGCTTTCTTT. This sequence encodes CASSLAGLGGTEAFF. The rearranged segments are TRBV7-6 and TRBJ1-1, with the D segment identity uncertain. CDR1 and CDR2 are read off the germline V gene as SGHVS and FNYEAQ. Spanning cysteine to phenylalanine, the CDR3 consists of 15 amino acids. The sequence is cut down to CDR3 DNA, 45 bases in frame from base 1. V is clipped by 0 bases and J by 4 bases, and the sequence between their germline boundaries is 12 bases long.